Each of the 14 T cell receptor beta chains below was sequenced from the same sample in a study of T cell repertoires in cytomegalovirus infection. TCRdb ran MiXCR on the reads and lists one entry per CDR3 protein. The table includes 570,000 or so distinct CDR3 sequences, 40% detected once. These receptors have no identified antigens. Sample: cultured PBMCs, taken from culture after CMV antigen stimulation. The receptor source for this set is a human donor in good health (CMV status not recorded). Some clones in this sample may be carry-over from other donors' samples.

In DNA form, the CDR3 reads TGTGCCAGCAGCTCGGTCTGGGGACACGACTATGGCTACACCTTC. Amino acid sequence: CASSSVWGHDYGYTF. The genes are TRBV7-6 and TRBJ1-2; TRBD1 is a possible D gene (6 bases). V lost 4 bases and J lost 3, with 15 bases in between. The CDR3 consists of 15 residues. Germline-derived CDR1 and CDR2 are SGHVS and FNYEAQ.

With regard to this clonotype: Since no conserved phenylalanine or tryptophan closes the CDR3, a read error is the likely cause. The DNA is left out, because the CDR3 cannot be placed on it with certainty; the CDR3 is given as TCRdb lists it. The V and J genes are TRBV29-1 and TRBJ2-5; the D call TRBD1 from the table was never checked on the DNA. The CDR3 numbers 11 amino acids, ends counted. From germline, CDR1 is SQVTM and CDR2 ANQGSEA. CDR3 residues: CSVEGPKLTGL.

The chain combines TRBV4-1 with TRBJ2-6; no firm D call. Per germline, CDR1 MGHRA and CDR2 YSYEKL. Trimming left V 5 bases short and J 2 bases short, with 13 bases between. The length of the CDR3 is 16 residues. The CDR3 reads CASSYTPPPGANVLTF. The CDR3 nucleotides are TGCGCCAGCAGCTATACTCCCCCTCCTGGGGCCAACGTCCTGACTTTC.

The chain links TRBV7-9 to TRBJ1-6; D unresolved. The length of the CDR3 is 16 residues. Per the germline V gene, CDR1 is SEHNR and CDR2 is FQNEAQ (reference sequence). Deletions cut 4 bases from V and 7 bases from J, with 17 bases between. CDR3 nucleotides: TGTGCCAGCAGCTCCTCGTATACGGGTACCAATTCACCCCTCCACTTT. It translates to CASSSSYTGTNSPLHF. The whole variable domain, remainder taken from reference TRBV7-9 and TRBJ1-6, is DTGVSQNPRHKITKRGQNVTFRCDPISEHNRLYWYRQTLGQGPEFLTYFQNEAQLEKSRLLSDRFSAERPKGSFSTLEIQRTEQGDSAMYLCASSSSYTGTNSPLHFGNGTRLTVT.

This clonotype was detected many times. The chain employs TRBV7-2 and TRBJ2-1; a weak D match, TRBD2 (6 bases). Germline lookup yields CDR1 SGHTA and CDR2 FQGNSA. The length of the CDR3 is 15 residues. V dropped 5 bases and J dropped 1 base, with 12 bases sitting between them. This CDR3 is CASSPQSGSYNEQFF. CDR3 DNA: TGTGCCAGCAGCCCCCAAAGCGGGTCCTACAATGAGCAGTTCTTC. Filled out from reference TRBV7-2 and TRBJ2-1, the complete variable domain reads GAGVSQSPSNKVTEKGKDVELRCDPISGHTALYWYRQSLGQGLEFLIYFQGNSAPDKSGLPSDRFSAERTGGSVSTLTIQRTQQEDSAVYLCASSPQSGSYNEQFFGPGTRLTVL.

This clonotype showed up just a few times. This sequence joins TRBV7-2 and TRBJ2-3; 7 bases fit TRBD1. CDR1 is SGHTA and CDR2 is FQGNSA in the germline V gene. V gave up 5 bases and J gave up 6 bases; unmatched junction bases: 2. There are 12 residues in the CDR3. The CDR3, as DNA: TGTGCCAGCAGCCAACAGGGGGATACGCAGTATTTT. It is translated as CASSQQGDTQYF.

This rearrangement joins TRBV28 to TRBJ1-4; D is undetermined. Trimming pared 7 bases from V and 4 bases from J, leaving 13 bases between. Germline assignment: CDR1 MDHEN and CDR2 SYDVKM. CDR3 length: 14 residues. The CDR3 nucleotides read TGTGCCAGCAACGCGGTTGCCTATAATGAAAAACTGTTTTTT. It yields the protein CASNAVAYNEKLFF.

The chain carries TRBV9 and TRBJ1-3; 7 bases fit TRBD1. The CDR3 runs to 15 residues. CDR1 SGDLS and CDR2 YYNGEE come from the germline V gene. The V segment lost 5 bases and the J segment 5 bases; nucleotides outside the gene matches: 10. CDR3 sequence reads: CASRRDEGARNTIYF. CDR3 sequence (DNA): TGTGCCAGCAGGAGGGATGAGGGGGCTCGAAACACCATATATTTT.

The rearrangement links TRBV28 to TRBJ1-5, with no clear D. Trimming shortened V by 7 bases and J by 0 bases, and 10 bases separated the two germline ends. Germline-derived CDR1 and CDR2 are MDHEN and SYDVKM. CDR3 length equals 14 residues. The CDR3 nucleotides read TGTGCCAGCAAGGGCCATTCTAGCAATCAGCCCCAGCATTTT. Translating it yields CASKGHSSNQPQHF.

The chain is built from TRBV7-2 and TRBJ1-6; D perhaps matches TRBD1 (6 bases). The CDR3 runs 16 residues. V dropped 2 bases and J dropped 6 bases, with 14 bases sitting between them. The V gene's germline CDR1 is SGHTA and CDR2 FQGNSA. The CDR3, as DNA: TGTGCCAGCAGCTTAAGGAGACAGGATTCTAATTCACCCCTCCACTTT. It encodes CASSLRRQDSNSPLHF.

This clonotype was seen more than once but under ten times. The chain has TRBV4-1 and TRBJ1-1, with D uncertain. The CDR3 consists of 16 residues. Trimming took 1 base from V and 1 from J, leaving 13 bases between them. The germline CDR1 and CDR2 sequences are MGHRA and YSYEKL. CDR3 nucleotides: TGCGCCAGCAGCCAAGGATTCTTATTTGGGAACACTGAAGCTTTCTTT. This codes for CASSQGFLFGNTEAFF.

V and J are TRBV5-5 and TRBJ1-1, with D possibly matching TRBD1 (5 bases). Between the trimmed V and J ends, which lost 2 bases and 4 bases, there was a span of 12 bases. This CDR3 has 14 amino acids. From germline, CDR1 is SGHKS and CDR2 YYEKEE (reference sequence). The CDR3 here is CASSLTVGGTEAFF. The CDR3 coding sequence is TGTGCCAGCAGCTTAACGGTGGGGGGCACTGAAGCTTTCTTT.

This clonotype was counted a single time. J is TRBJ2-3 and V is TRBV11-2; D remains ambiguous. Trimming cost V 1 base and J 4 bases, with 9 bases left between them. There are 14 residues in the CDR3. Per the germline V gene, CDR1 is SGHAT and CDR2 is FQNNGV. The CDR3 nucleotides are TGTGCCAGCAGCTTAGGGTTCAGTTCAGATACGCAGTATTTT. Amino acids: CASSLGFSSDTQYF. The full variable domain, completed using reference TRBV11-2 and TRBJ2-3, is EAGVAQSPRYKIIEKRQSVAFWCNPISGHATLYWYQQILGQGPKLLIQFQNNGVVDDSQLPKDRFSAERLKGVDSTLKIQPAKLEDSAVYLCASSLGFSSDTQYFGPGTRLTVL.

This clonotype has just a few counts. The CDR3 region has the DNA TGTGCCAGCAGCACCGACAGGGGAGTAAACACCATATATTTT. Translated: CASSTDRGVNTIYF. The chain uses TRBV7-2 and TRBJ1-3; 8 nucleotides align to TRBD1. V lost 5 bases to trimming and J lost 6 bases; unmatched junction nucleotides: 6. The CDR3 spans 14 residues. Germline assignment: CDR1 SGHTA and CDR2 FQGNSA.